Listed below are T cell receptor beta chains from one sample, sequenced in a study of T cells in localized non-small cell lung cancer. Data came from immunoSEQ multiplex PCR; TCRdb stores just in-frame clones and leaves some out. The sample shows about 75,000 clones, more than 75% of them seen only once. This specimen was peripheral blood, taken before any cancer treatment. Source of these receptors: a female donor over 55 with stage I lung adenocarcinoma. Both conserved end residues are part of each CDR3. The order of the fields is D gene, V gene, J gene, clone size, CDR3 DNA, CDR3 protein. A D gene is named only where the DNA matches it firmly. The size entry is marked missing in some rows and otherwise reads once, few, many or a size class.

TRBD1,TRBV6-1,TRBJ2-7,few,TGTGCCAGCAGGACCGGGACAGGGGGCAATGAGCAGTACTTC,CASRTGTGGNEQYF
.,TRBV5-8,TRBJ2-5,.,TGTGCCAGCAGCTTATACGGGGGCAGGGGAGAGACCCAGTACTTC,CASSLYGGRGETQYF
.,TRBV6-5,TRBJ1-3,few,TGTGCCAGCAAGGACACCTACTCTGGAAACACCATATATTTT,CASKDTYSGNTIYF
TRBD1,TRBV10-2,TRBJ1-5,.,TGCGCCAGCAGTCTGGACAGGGCCCTCAATCAGCCCCAGCATTTT,CASSLDRALNQPQHF
.,TRBV7-2,TRBJ2-3,.,TGTGCCAGCAGCTTAACTAGCTCTATGCCAGATACGCAGTATTTT,CASSLTSSMPDTQYF
.,TRBV30,TRBJ2-3,once,TGTGCCTGGAGTCGGGGTGAAAGGGGTACGCAGTATTTT,CAWSRGERGTQYF
.,TRBV6-1,TRBJ1-5,.,TGTGCCAGCAGTGAAGAAGGGTCTTTACCCCAGCATTTT,CASSEEGSLPQHF
.,TRBV14,TRBJ2-7,.,TGTGCCAGCAGCCAGGGTACGGCCTACGAGCAGTACTTC,CASSQGTAYEQYF
TRBD1,TRBV7-2,TRBJ1-2,few,TGTGCCAGCAGCCGCGACAGGGACTATGGCTACACCTTC,CASSRDRDYGYTF
.,TRBV5-1,TRBJ1-1,.,TGCGCCAGCAGCTTGGAATTCTTCACTGAAGCTTTCTTT,CASSLEFFTEAFF
.,TRBV10-3,TRBJ1-1,few,TGTGCCATCAGGGAAACAGCGAACACTGAAGCTTTCTTT,CAIRETANTEAFF
TRBD1,TRBV7-9,TRBJ1-1,.,TGTGCCAGCAGCCTCCTGGGACAGACCCCTGAAGCTTTCTTT,CASSLLGQTPEAFF
.,TRBV18,TRBJ1-4,once,TGTGCCAGCTCACCAGGGACACATGAAAAACTGTTTTTT,CASSPGTHEKLFF
.,TRBV2,TRBJ1-1,few,TGTGCCAGCAATCTAGACAGCATTTTTAACACTGAAGCTTTCTTT,CASNLDSIFNTEAFF
TRBD2,TRBV2,TRBJ2-1,.,TGTGCCAGCAGTGAAGGGACTAGCGGAGACAATGAGCAGTTCTTC,CASSEGTSGDNEQFF
TRBD2,TRBV11-2,TRBJ2-1,.,TGTGCCAGCAGCTCAGTAGCGGGACCTTCCAAAAATGAGCAGTTCTTC,CASSSVAGPSKNEQFF
TRBD1,TRBV5-4,TRBJ2-6,.,TGTGCCAGCAGTCCTATCCAGGGGGCTGGGGCCAACGTCCTGACTTTC,CASSPIQGAGANVLTF
TRBD1,TRBV5-1,TRBJ1-6,.,TGCGCCAGCAGCTTACAGGGGACAAATAATTCACCCCTCCACTTT,CASSLQGTNNSPLHF
.,TRBV7-3,TRBJ2-2,few,TGTGCCAGCAGCTTACAGAGTTGGGGGATGGAAGACGGGGAGCTGTTTTTT,CASSLQSWGMEDGELFF
TRBD2,TRBV9,TRBJ2-7,.,TGTGCCAGCAGCCCGACCGGGACTAGCGGGACCTACGAGCAGTACTTC,CASSPTGTSGTYEQYF
.,TRBV4-1,TRBJ1-2,.,TGCGCCAGCAGCCAGCCCATGGAACTCTATGGCTACACCTTC,CASSQPMELYGYTF
TRBD1,TRBV5-6,TRBJ2-7,once,TGTGCCAGCAGCTTGACAGGGGGTGGTTCCTACGAGCAGTACTTC,CASSLTGGGSYEQYF
TRBD2,TRBV28,TRBJ2-3,few,TGTGCCAGCAGTTTCGCGGGGGAGGATAGAGATACGCAGTATTTT,CASSFAGEDRDTQYF
.,TRBV6-1,TRBJ2-1,.,TGTGCCAGCAGTTTTCTCTCCTCCTACAATGAGCAGTTCTTC,CASSFLSSYNEQFF
.,TRBV4-1,TRBJ1-3,few,TGCGCCAGCAGCCTAGACCAGGGTTCCGGAAACACCATATATTTT,CASSLDQGSGNTIYF
TRBD2,TRBV9,TRBJ2-3,.,TGTGCCAGCAGCGTAGTCGGGGGGACAGATACGCAGTATTTT,CASSVVGGTDTQYF
.,TRBV18,TRBJ2-7,.,TGTGCCAGCTCACCACGCGGTAGCTCGAGGTACGAGCAGTACTTC,CASSPRGSSRYEQYF
.,TRBV19,TRBJ1-3,.,TGTGCCAGTACCTCAACGGTCTCCGGAAACACCATATATTTT,CASTSTVSGNTIYF
.,TRBV6-5,TRBJ1-1,.,TGTGCCAGCAGTCCCCAAGTTTGGACGAACACTGAAGCTTTCTTT,CASSPQVWTNTEAFF
.,TRBV7-9,TRBJ1-4,.,TGTGCCAGCAGCCCAGAGGGTGGGGGCCATGAAAAACTGTTTTTT,CASSPEGGGHEKLFF
TRBD1,TRBV7-8,TRBJ2-2,.,TGTGCCAGCAGGCCACGACAGGGGGCGATCACCGGGGAGCTGTTTTTT,CASRPRQGAITGELFF
.,TRBV11-2,TRBJ1-2,few,TGTGCCAGCAGCCCAGGCCGGACAGAGCTCAACTATGGCTACACCTTC,CASSPGRTELNYGYTF
.,TRBV27,TRBJ2-7,.,TGTGCCAGCAGACCCGGGACTTCCTTTTACGAGCAGTACTTC,CASRPGTSFYEQYF
TRBD1,TRBV5-6,TRBJ1-4,.,TGTGCCAGCAGCTACCGACAGGGGAATGAAAAACTGTTTTTT,CASSYRQGNEKLFF
TRBD2,TRBV6-1,TRBJ2-4,.,TGTGCCAGCAGTGAGTCATCGGGGAGGGTGAACATTCAGTACTTC,CASSESSGRVNIQYF
.,TRBV7-9,TRBJ2-1,.,TGTGCCAGCAGCAAGATAGGGCCAGCGTTCTTC,CASSKIGPAFF
.,TRBV6-5,TRBJ2-3,few,TGTGCCAGCAGGTGGACAGATACGCAGTATTTT,CASRWTDTQYF
.,TRBV28,TRBJ2-5,.,TGTGCCAGCAGTTTTGGTGGCCCCGCTTTAGAGACCCAGTACTTC,CASSFGGPALETQYF
.,TRBV5-1,TRBJ2-1,.,TGCGCCAGCAGCTCCGGACCCTATCGGAATGAGCAGTTCTTC,CASSSGPYRNEQFF
.,TRBV4-1,TRBJ2-1,.,TGCGCCAGCAGCCAAGGTTGGGCCGCCAATGAGCAGTTCTTC,CASSQGWAANEQFF
.,TRBV4-1,TRBJ2-7,.,TGCGCCAGCAGCCCCGACGGGGGAAGACTAGGCTACGAGCAGTACTTC,CASSPDGGRLGYEQYF
TRBD2,TRBV7-2,TRBJ2-3,.,TGTGCCAGCAGTCAAGGGACTAGCATTCGGTATTTT,CASSQGTSIRYF
.,TRBV4-2,TRBJ2-7,.,TGTGCCAGCAGCTCTTATAGTCAACTCGGCTACGAGCAGTACTTC,CASSSYSQLGYEQYF
TRBD1,TRBV29-1,TRBJ1-2,.,TGCAGCGTCGGACAGGCTGGTGGTGGCTACACCTTC,CSVGQAGGGYTF
.,TRBV10-3,TRBJ1-2,.,TGTGCCATCACGTCTCCCCAGGATGGCGGCTACACCTTC,CAITSPQDGGYTF
TRBD2,TRBV5-4,TRBJ2-1,.,TGTGCCAGCAGCTCGGGACTAGACTACAATGAGCAGTTCTTC,CASSSGLDYNEQFF
TRBD1,TRBV27,TRBJ1-4,.,TGTGCCAGCAGTTTAGCGGACAGGGGCGGCGAAAAACTGTTTTTT,CASSLADRGGEKLFF
TRBD1,TRBV5-1,TRBJ2-3,.,TGCGCCACTACGACAGGGCCCACAGATACGCAGTATTTT,CATTTGPTDTQYF
TRBD1,TRBV19,TRBJ2-2,.,TGTGCCAGTAGTAAACTCGGGACAGGGGGCAAGGCCGGGGAGCTGTTTTTT,CASSKLGTGGKAGELFF
TRBD1,TRBV13,TRBJ1-2,.,TGTGCCAGCAGCCCACAGGGGGCGCTTGGCTACACCTTC,CASSPQGALGYTF
.,TRBV30,TRBJ1-1,.,TGTGCCTGGAGTCACCTATCAGCTTTCTTT,CAWSHLSAFF
TRBD1,TRBV7-2,TRBJ1-2,.,TGTGCCAGCAGCTTGACAGGACAGGGGTCTCTAAACTATGGCTACACCTTC,CASSLTGQGSLNYGYTF